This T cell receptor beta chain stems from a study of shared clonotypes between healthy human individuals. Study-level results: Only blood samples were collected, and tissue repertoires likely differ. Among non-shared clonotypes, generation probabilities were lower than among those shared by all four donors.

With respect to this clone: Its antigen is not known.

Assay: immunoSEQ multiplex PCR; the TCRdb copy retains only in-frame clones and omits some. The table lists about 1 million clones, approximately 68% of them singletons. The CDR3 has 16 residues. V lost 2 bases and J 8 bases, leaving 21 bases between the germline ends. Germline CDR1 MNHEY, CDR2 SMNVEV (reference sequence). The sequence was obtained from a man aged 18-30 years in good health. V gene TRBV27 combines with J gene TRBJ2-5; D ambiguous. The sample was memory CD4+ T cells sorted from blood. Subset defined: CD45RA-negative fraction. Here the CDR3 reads CASSLRLSDPSATQYF. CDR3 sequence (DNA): TGTGCCAGCAGTTTAAGATTGTCCGACCCCTCAGCAACCCAGTACTTC.